Shown below are 30 T cell receptor beta chains from a single sample sequenced in a study of identical twins. MiXCR, applied by TCRdb to the 5' RACE reads, yields one record per CDR3 protein. Counted here are fewer than 800,000 distinct CDR3 sequences, about 7.6% occurring once; the ten biggest clones make up roughly 1.5%. These data were also reused for a study on yellow fever vaccine responses in identical twins.

The sample taken for sequencing was PBMCs. The receptor source for this set is a woman aged 18-29 years in good health.

The CDR3 nucleotides read TGTGCCAGCAGCTTTATAGACGGGGAGCTGTTTTTT. Protein sequence: CASSFIDGELFF. The rearrangement uses TRBV5-6 and TRBJ2-2; D unclear. V was pared by 2 bases and J by 7 bases, with 6 bases between. CDR3 length equals 12 residues. Per germline, CDR1 SGHDT and CDR2 YYEEEE.

A few counts support this clonotype. The chain uses TRBV4-1 and TRBJ2-1; D is perhaps TRBD1 or TRBD2 (5 bases each). Trimming shortened V by 0 bases and J by 3 bases, and 12 bases separated the two germline ends. CDR1 is MGHRA and CDR2 is YSYEKL in the germline V gene. This CDR3 has 16 amino acids. CDR3 residues: CASSQEFGTLYNEQFF. The CDR3 nucleotides read TGCGCCAGCAGCCAAGAATTCGGGACCCTCTACAATGAGCAGTTCTTC.

This clonotype was detected many times. The chain uses TRBV28 and TRBJ1-1; D not resolved. Germline loops: CDR1 MDHEN, CDR2 SYDVKM. Trimming shortened V by 2 bases and J by 3 bases, and 13 bases separated the two germline ends. This CDR3 is built from 15 residues. Here the CDR3 DNA reads TGTGCCAGCAGTTTAGGAGGGCGCTCTTACACTGAAGCTTTCTTT. This sequence encodes CASSLGGRSYTEAFF.

This clonotype was counted many times. The CDR3 DNA reads as TGTGCCAGCAGGCGCTCTAGCGGGGACAATGAGCAGTTCTTC. This gives the protein CASRRSSGDNEQFF. The rearrangement links TRBV12-3 or TRBV12-4 to TRBJ2-1, with TRBD2 matching over 9 bases. V was clipped by 6 bases and J by 5 bases; unmatched bases: 5. This CDR3 is built from 14 residues.

In this sample, this clonotype turned up a few times. J is TRBJ1-1 and V is TRBV5-1; no clear D. The CDR3 consists of 14 residues. Germline lookup yields CDR1 SGHRS and CDR2 YFSETQ. V was pared by 4 bases and J by 4 bases, with 14 bases between. Here the CDR3 DNA reads TGCGCCAGCAGCCTCAACCCAAAATCCACTGAAGCTTTCTTT. Amino acid sequence: CASSLNPKSTEAFF.

This clonotype showed up many times. This sequence joins TRBV29-1 and TRBJ2-1; the D is unclear. The CDR3 contains 12 residues. Germline V gene data show CDR1 as SQVTM and CDR2 as ANQGSEA. Trimming stripped 0 bases from V and 10 bases from J, with 10 bases between. CDR3 sequence reads: CSVEDKWAEQFF. CDR3 bases: TGCAGCGTTGAAGATAAGTGGGCCGAGCAGTTCTTC.

DNA of the CDR3: TGTGCCAGCAGTGAAGCCTCGGGGAGGTGGCGTTTTTCACCCCTCCACTTT. As protein: CASSEASGRWRFSPLHF. The V gene is TRBV6-1, the J gene TRBJ1-6; D not resolved. The CDR3 contains 17 residues. Trimming cost V 0 bases and J 9 bases, with 18 bases left between them. Germline loops: CDR1 MNHNS, CDR2 SASEGT.

This chain connects TRBV6-2 or TRBV6-3 to TRBJ1-1; TRBD1 matches at 11 bases. The CDR3 length is 16 residues. From germline, CDR1 is MNHEY and CDR2 SVGEGT. V dropped 4 bases and J dropped 6; count of bases not matched to a gene: 10. DNA of the CDR3: TGTGCCAGCAGTTCGCGACGGGGGACAGGGGGTTCTGAAGCTTTCTTT. Its protein is CASSSRRGTGGSEAFF.

The chain has TRBV12-3 or TRBV12-4 and TRBJ2-1; 9 bases line up with TRBD1. CDR3 size: 17 residues. V gave up 3 bases and J gave up 3 bases; unmatched junction bases: 9. Written as DNA, the CDR3 is TGTGCCAGCAGTTTCTTTAAAGGGGGACAGGGCTACAATGAGCAGTTCTTC. Its protein product is CASSFFKGGQGYNEQFF.

This clonotype was detected ten times or more. This rearrangement joins TRBV29-1 to TRBJ1-2, with 8 bases matching TRBD1. Germline CDR1 SQVTM, CDR2 ANQGSEA. The CDR3 is made up of 13 amino acids. The CDR3 protein is CSAGTGFNYGYTF. In DNA, the CDR3 is TGCAGTGCGGGGACAGGTTTTAACTATGGCTACACCTTC.

The chain couples TRBV12-3 or TRBV12-4 to TRBJ2-6; no firm D call. There are 14 residues in the CDR3. Trimming cost V 4 bases and J 2 bases, with 6 bases left between them. The CDR3 DNA reads TGTGCCAGCAGTTGGGGTACTGGGGCCAACGTCCTGACTTTC. It codes for CASSWGTGANVLTF.

V and J are TRBV7-9 and TRBJ2-1; tentatively, D is TRBD2 (6 bases). The germline V gene has CDR1 SEHNR and CDR2 FQNEAQ (reference sequence). V was clipped by 2 bases and J by 9 bases, with 11 bases between them. The CDR3 loop spans 13 amino acids. CDR3 sequence (DNA): TGTGCCAGCAGCTTACGTCCCGGGGGTGAGCAGTTCTTC. Protein sequence: CASSLRPGGEQFF.

J is TRBJ2-5 and V is TRBV18; D might be TRBD2 (5 bases). Trimming took 5 bases from V and 5 from J, leaving 15 bases between them. Germline CDR1 reads KGHSH; CDR2 reads LQKENI. This CDR3 has 14 residues. CDR3 in DNA: TGTGCCAGCTCAACTACTAGTTTTCGGGAGACCCAGTACTTC. Its translation is CASSTTSFRETQYF.

The rearrangement joins TRBV29-1 to TRBJ2-5; 7 bases map to TRBD1. V lost 7 bases to trimming and J lost 5 bases; unmatched junction nucleotides: 4. The CDR3 covers 11 residues. Per germline, CDR1 SQVTM and CDR2 ANQGSEA. CDR3 DNA sequence: TGCAGCGCAGGGGGTCCGGAGACCCAGTACTTC. It encodes CSAGGPETQYF.

CDR3 nucleotide sequence: TGTGCCAGCAGCGCAGGACGATCTGGGGCCAACGTCCTGACTTTC. This encodes CASSAGRSGANVLTF. The V gene is TRBV6-1, the J gene TRBJ2-6; D not certain. Germline loops: CDR1 MNHNS, CDR2 SASEGT. The CDR3 consists of 15 residues. V was cut by 6 bases and J by 1 base, with 10 bases left in between.

This clonotype was counted only a few times. The chain joins TRBV12-3 or TRBV12-4 to TRBJ2-7; possible D gene TRBD1, 5 bases. CDR3 length: 12 residues. Trimming cost V 5 bases and J 4 bases, with 9 bases left between them. This chain's CDR3 is CASSRQRYEQYF. The DNA for the CDR3 is TGTGCCAGCAGTAGACAGCGTTACGAGCAGTACTTC.

The chain couples TRBV11-3 to TRBJ2-1; D is possibly TRBD1 or TRBD2 (5 bases each). Germline values: CDR1 SGHNT, CDR2 YENEEA. The V end was cut by 7 bases, the J end by 5 bases, with 18 bases between. The CDR3 totals 15 residues. CDR3 sequence: CASTPPGPSHNEQFF. DNA of the CDR3: TGTGCCAGCACCCCTCCGGGGCCCTCTCACAATGAGCAGTTCTTC. Full variable domain (outside the CDR3, taken from reference TRBV11-3 and TRBJ2-1): EAGVVQSPRYKIIEKKQPVAFWCNPISGHNTLYWYLQNLGQGPELLIRYENEEAVDDSQLPKDRFSAERLKGVDSTLKIQPAELGDSAVYLCASTPPGPSHNEQFFGPGTRLTVL.

This clonotype was picked up many times. The genes are TRBV29-1 and TRBJ2-3; weak D call: TRBD2 (6 bases). The CDR3 length is 15 residues. The germline gives CDR1 SQVTM, CDR2 ANQGSEA. V was cut by 7 bases and J by 6 bases, with 23 bases left in between. CDR3 residues: CSAGGQGLFLDTQYF. CDR3 sequence (DNA): TGCAGCGCCGGCGGCCAGGGACTGTTTTTGGATACGCAGTATTTT.

This clonotype was observed at least ten times. The DNA of the CDR3 is TGTGCCAGCAGTTTGGGGTGGGAGACCCAGTACTTC. It encodes CASSLGWETQYF. J is TRBJ2-5 and V is TRBV12-3 or TRBV12-4; D is undetermined. The V end lost 3 bases, the J end lost 5 bases, and 7 bases lay between the germline ends. The CDR3 length is 12 residues.

In this sample, this clonotype turned up many times. J is TRBJ1-6 and V is TRBV7-2, with TRBD1 identical over 7 bases. J gave up 2 bases and V 4 bases, and 8 bases lay outside the gene matches. Germline V gene sequence: CDR1 SGHTA, CDR2 FQGNSA. This CDR3 region has 17 residues. The CDR3 sequence is CASSSRQGAPYNSPLHF. As DNA, the CDR3 is TGTGCCAGCAGCTCAAGACAGGGTGCCCCCTATAATTCACCCCTCCACTTT.

This clonotype was counted a few times. The rearrangement uses TRBV28 and TRBJ2-1; D is tentatively TRBD1 or TRBD2 (5 bases each). CDR1 is MDHEN, CDR2 SYDVKM, per germline. CDR3 length: 16 amino acids. V was trimmed by 3 bases and J by 4 bases, leaving 16 bases between them. CDR3 nucleotide sequence: TGTGCCAGCAGTTTGGTCCCAGGGAGTCTTTACAATGAGCAGTTCTTC. The encoded protein is CASSLVPGSLYNEQFF.

This clonotype was recorded a few times. V and J are TRBV2 and TRBJ2-7, with 10 bases lining up with TRBD2. This CDR3 has 17 residues. V shed 2 bases, J shed 4 bases, and the junction held 11 bases outside the gene matches. CDR1 SNHLY and CDR2 FYNNEI come from the germline V gene. In DNA form, the CDR3 reads TGTGCCAGCAGTGAACGGCTAGCGGGAGCTTTGTCGTACGAGCAGTACTTC. The encoded protein is CASSERLAGALSYEQYF.

A few counts support this clonotype. The chain combines TRBV6-2 or TRBV6-3 with TRBJ2-1; weak D call: TRBD1 (7 bases). Germline V lookup: CDR1 MNHEY, CDR2 SVGEGT. This CDR3 region has 15 residues. V was cut by 8 bases and J by 2 bases, with 16 bases left in between. This CDR3 reads CASRRRGPTYNEQFF. The DNA for the CDR3 is TGTGCCAGCCGAAGGAGGGGGCCCACCTACAATGAGCAGTTCTTC.

This clonotype was observed at least ten times. For the CDR3, the DNA is TGTGCCAGCAGTCTCAATAGTCAGCCCCAGCATTTT. Translated, it gives CASSLNSQPQHF. This chain joins TRBV12-3 or TRBV12-4 and TRBJ1-5; D unresolved. The CDR3 is made up of 12 amino acids. Trimming stripped 5 bases from V and 6 bases from J, with 8 bases between.

This clonotype occurred once. This may come from a read error, since a much larger clone is one base off. The genes are TRBV29-1 and TRBJ2-5; 7 bases line up with TRBD1. CDR3 length: 12 residues. Germline lookup yields CDR1 SQVTM and CDR2 ANQGSEA. CDR3 in DNA: TGCAGCGTTAACGACGGGACAGAGACCCAGCACTTC. This sequence encodes CSVNDGTETQHF.

In its sample, this clonotype was seen a few times. The J gene is TRBJ2-2, the V gene TRBV20-1; perhaps TRBD1 as D (6 bases). The CDR3 is 11 residues long. The V end was cut by 4 bases, the J end by 8 bases, with 8 bases between. Germline CDR1 and CDR2: DFQATT and SNEGSKA (reference sequence). The CDR3 here is CSAIDRGELFF. DNA for the CDR3: TGCAGTGCTATAGACAGGGGGGAGCTGTTTTTT.

The rearrangement joins TRBV4-1 to TRBJ1-2, with D perhaps matching TRBD1 (6 bases). Germline V gene lookup returns CDR1 MGHRA and CDR2 YSYEKL. This CDR3 region has 16 residues. Trimming removed 5 bases at V and 0 bases at J, with 16 bases between. The CDR3 is CASSVTGQQANYGYTF. Here the CDR3 DNA reads TGCGCCAGCAGCGTCACTGGACAGCAAGCTAACTATGGCTACACCTTC.

A few counts support this clonotype. The chain carries TRBV5-5 and TRBJ2-1; no clear D. V shed 0 bases and J shed 0 bases, with 10 bases lying between them. Germline CDR1 reads SGHKS; CDR2 reads YYEKEE (reference sequence). The CDR3 loop spans 16 amino acids. This CDR3 reads CASSLGYSVSYNEQFF. CDR3 DNA: TGTGCCAGCAGCTTGGGGTACAGTGTCTCCTACAATGAGCAGTTCTTC.

The genes are TRBV6-1 and TRBJ1-5; D is possibly TRBD1 (6 bases). V was trimmed by 8 bases and J by 0 bases, leaving 14 bases between them. This CDR3 region has 15 residues. CDR1 is MNHNS, CDR2 SASEGT, per germline. As DNA, the CDR3 is TGTGCCAGCGGGTTCGGACAGTATAGCAATCAGCCCCAGCATTTT. Its translation: CASGFGQYSNQPQHF.

The sample holds a few counts of this clonotype. V and J are TRBV7-2 and TRBJ1-2, with a weak D call TRBD1 (5 bases). The V and J ends lost 4 bases and 3 bases respectively, with 15 bases between them. The CDR3 has 15 residues. In germline, CDR1 is SGHTA, CDR2 FQGNSA. CDR3 sequence (DNA): TGTGCCAGCAGCTCTCCAGGCACAGGCTACTATGGCTACACCTTC. This codes for CASSSPGTGYYGYTF.